The rows below give T cell receptor beta chains drawn from one sample of a study of blood T cells in healthy people across ages. One entry per CDR3 protein results from TCRdb running MiXCR on the 5' RACE reads. Of just under 900,000 distinct CDR3 sequences in the sample, less than 35% were seen once. The sequenced sample was blood. The receptors here all came from a woman older than 75 in good health. Both conserved end residues are trimmed from each CDR3.

V	J	CDR3
TRBV29-1	TRBJ1-2	SVGRGGGEYGYT
TRBV20-1	TRBJ1-2	SARDSESGGYT
TRBV20-1	TRBJ2-1	STGKSWASGDNEQF
TRBV7-2	TRBJ2-5	ASSRSEMETQY
TRBV29-1	TRBJ2-3	SVGRDGTDTQY
TRBV10-3	TRBJ1-5	AISESINQPQH
TRBV7-2	TRBJ1-1	ASSKQANTEAF
TRBV11-3	TRBJ2-3	ASSLEPPPSGTQY
TRBV20-1	TRBJ2-7	SASGLGRAYEQY
TRBV20-1	TRBJ2-1	SARVLAGHNEQF
TRBV6-2/TRBV6-3	TRBJ1-5	ASSWTVPNQPQH
TRBV4-1	TRBJ2-1	ASSQDKGEGPGEQF
TRBV25-1	TRBJ2-7	ASMGGRVYEQY
TRBV4-1	TRBJ2-2	ASSQDPLAGGTGELF
TRBV20-1	TRBJ2-7	SARQRSTSYEQY
TRBV25-1	TRBJ2-1	ASSESGGHEQF
TRBV5-6	TRBJ2-5	ASSGGSWGPQETQY
TRBV7-9	TRBJ1-2	TSSLGGEVFYGYT
TRBV7-2	TRBJ2-7	ASSPLPRGRRSYEQY
TRBV20-1	TRBJ2-5	SADRAGTQY
TRBV27	TRBJ2-7	ASSFSRGEQY
TRBV4-2	TRBJ2-7	ASSQDTGSRRVYEQY
TRBV7-9	TRBJ2-5	ASSLHREETQY
TRBV4-3	TRBJ1-2	ASSQFRLSYGYT
TRBV20-1	TRBJ2-5	SAPSSETAQETQY
TRBV20-1	TRBJ2-4	SGRGTKNIQY
TRBV7-2	TRBJ2-2	ASSNSGTTGELF
TRBV20-1	TRBJ1-2	SARDNRGYT
TRBV7-9	TRBJ2-3	ASSLEVLPGTDTQY
TRBV28	TRBJ2-2	ASSLDGLGVNTGELF
TRBV11-2	TRBJ2-2	ASRLPSGRITGELF
TRBV20-1	TRBJ2-7	SASEGGDSYEQY
TRBV7-2	TRBJ1-1	ASSLVLGIRSNPEAF
TRBV6-1	TRBJ1-2	ASRADVYYGYT
TRBV5-5	TRBJ2-5	ASSLGTPAQETQY
TRBV29-1	TRBJ2-7	SVVGTGEQY
TRBV6-5	TRBJ2-7	ASSSVPGPYEQY
TRBV5-1	TRBJ2-1	ASTRSGDSYNEQF
TRBV20-1	TRBJ2-1	SASLGSSYNEQF
TRBV20-1	TRBJ2-7	SARDPRSPSYEQY
TRBV6-2/TRBV6-3	TRBJ2-2	ASSLAGRLAGELF
TRBV29-1	TRBJ1-1	SVESSGRGNTEAF
TRBV11-2	TRBJ2-7	ASSAQTGSYEQY
TRBV5-1	TRBJ1-4	ASSWRGINEKLF
TRBV14	TRBJ2-1	ASSHFGGSSYNEQF
TRBV5-1	TRBJ2-2	ASSMTGGGPGELF
TRBV12-3/TRBV12-4	TRBJ2-1	ASSGRGGRGDEQF
TRBV20-1	TRBJ2-3	SAKRLAETTDTQY
TRBV12-5	TRBJ2-7	ASGLGGIGNEQY
TRBV20-1	TRBJ2-5	SARIGGAWETQY
TRBV24-1	TRBJ2-3	ATSTRDLDTQY
TRBV9	NA	ASSAGQYSGEQY